The sequence of this T cell receptor beta chain was determined in a study of T-cell memory formation after mild COVID-19. Across the study: TCR clusters largely stayed donor specific. Study conclusions and caveats: Clones that contracted from day 15 to 85 were balanced CD4/CD8, while later expanders leaned CD4+. In second-wave clones peaking day 37, SARS-CoV-2 specificity remained unconfirmed.

After 5'RACE with constant-segment primers, TCR alpha and TCR beta cDNA libraries carrying sample barcodes and UMIs were obtained. TCRdb re-derived calls from the 5' RACE reads in MiXCR, one entry per CDR3 protein. The sample yields 250,000 to 300,000 distinct CDR3 sequences, 7% to 10% seen once. This clonotype was seen a handful of times. Its target is not known. The CDR3 loop spans 15 amino acids. The V segment lost 3 bases and the J segment 9 bases; nucleotides outside the gene matches: 11. The chain has TRBV12-3 or TRBV12-4 and TRBJ2-7; 10 bases map to TRBD1. Sequencing was carried out using PBMCs or a T cell subset sorted from them (not recorded which). The TCR comes from a man aged 18 to 30 who had mild COVID-19 (a few samples of this study predate the infection). Cell type and time point are not known. This CDR3 reads CASSFPGTGAWRQYF. In nucleotides, the CDR3 is TGTGCCAGCAGTTTCCCCGGGACAGGGGCCTGGCGGCAGTACTTC.